Below are 21 T cell receptor beta chains sequenced from a single sample in a study of blood T cell repertoires in COVID-19. Libraries were prepared by immunoSEQ multiplex PCR; TCRdb keeps only in-frame clonotypes and omits some of them. The sample lists over 70,000 clones, 90% occurring once. Sequences were obtained from peripheral blood. The source is an elderly woman with active or convalescent COVID-19.

The V and J genes are TRBV25-1 and TRBJ1-3, with D uncertain. The V gene lost 3 bases and the J gene lost 0 bases, with 9 bases spanning the gap. The CDR3 is 15 residues long. In germline, CDR1 is MGHDK, CDR2 SYGVNS. CDR3: CASSDSGSSGNTIYF. Written as DNA, the CDR3 is TGTGCCAGCAGTGACTCGGGTTCCTCTGGAAACACCATATATTTT.

The rearrangement joins TRBV28 to TRBJ2-7, with D maybe TRBD2 (5 bases). Germline V gene lookup returns CDR1 MDHEN and CDR2 SYDVKM. V was clipped by 7 bases and J by 3 bases, with 10 bases between them. The CDR3 has 12 amino acids. CDR3 in amino acids: CASTAGVYEQYF. The CDR3 DNA reads TGTGCCAGCACCGCCGGGGTCTACGAGCAGTACTTC.

The chain joins TRBV27 to TRBJ1-5; D unclear. From germline, CDR1 is MNHEY and CDR2 SMNVEV (reference sequence). The germline V and J ends were trimmed by 5 bases and 6 bases, with 20 bases remaining between them. This CDR3 comprises 16 residues. Here the CDR3 DNA reads TGTGCCAGCAGTCCGGACGGTCCTAATGCGGGTCAGCCCCAGCATTTT. This encodes CASSPDGPNAGQPQHF.

V gene TRBV6-5 combines with J gene TRBJ2-1, with 7 bases lining up with TRBD2. This CDR3 spans 13 amino acids. Germline loops: CDR1 MNHEY, CDR2 SVGAGI. Trimming cost V 6 bases and J 8 bases; bases outside gene matches: 7. CDR3 DNA: TGTGCCAGCAGGAGGGAGGGGCTCCATGAGCAGTTCTTC. It translates to CASRREGLHEQFF.

This chain links TRBV7-9 with TRBJ1-2; 10 bases agree with TRBD1. This CDR3 region has 15 residues. CDR1 is SEHNR, CDR2 FQNEAQ, per germline (reference sequence). Trimming took 2 bases from V and 8 from J; bases not matched to a gene: 8. CDR3 bases: TGTGCCAGCAGCTTAAATGGACAGGGGGTGGAAGGCTACACCTTC. It translates to CASSLNGQGVEGYTF.

The V call is TRBV5-1, the J call TRBJ2-3, with TRBD2 identical over 10 bases. CDR3 length: 18 residues. V lost 0 bases and J lost 0; bases outside the gene matches: 7. CDR1 and CDR2 from the germline V gene are SGHRS and YFSETQ. The CDR3 reads CASSLGLAGRLSTDTQYF. CDR3 DNA: TGCGCCAGCAGCTTGGGACTAGCGGGCCGCCTAAGCACAGATACGCAGTATTTT.

V usage is TRBV19 and J usage is TRBJ1-4; D unresolved. V lost 5 bases, J lost 5 bases, and 18 bases lay in between. Germline V CDR1 and CDR2: LNHDA, SQIVND (reference sequence). CDR3 length: 16 amino acids. The CDR3 here is CASSPTGRPGNEKLFF. CDR3 nucleotide sequence: TGTGCCAGTAGTCCAACCGGACGGCCGGGGAATGAAAAACTGTTTTTT. Looking up the rest from reference TRBV19 and TRBJ1-4 gives the full variable domain: DGGITQSPKYLFRKEGQNVTLSCEQNLNHDAMYWYRQDPGQGLRLIYYSQIVNDFQKGDIAEGYSVSREKKESFPLTVTSAQKNPTAFYLCASSPTGRPGNEKLFFGSGTQLSVL.

The rearrangement joins TRBV10-3 to TRBJ1-5; perhaps TRBD1 as D (6 bases). The germline V gene encodes CDR1 ENHRY and CDR2 SYGVKD. Deletions cut 2 bases from V and 3 bases from J, with 11 bases between. The CDR3 length is 15 residues. Here the CDR3 DNA reads TGTGCCATCAGTGAGACCGGACAGATCAATCAGCCCCAGCATTTT. Amino acid sequence: CAISETGQINQPQHF.

This chain joins TRBV11-2 and TRBJ2-3; 7 bases match TRBD2. V shed 2 bases, J shed 3 bases, and the junction held 5 bases outside the gene matches. The CDR3 contains 15 residues. CDR1 and CDR2 from the germline V gene are SGHAT and FQNNGV. The CDR3 sequence: CASSLSGGRTDTQYF. The CDR3 nucleotides are TGTGCCAGCAGCTTAAGTGGCGGGAGAACAGATACGCAGTATTTT.

The chain joins TRBV7-2 to TRBJ1-1, with D unclear. Germline loops: CDR1 SGHTA, CDR2 FQGNSA. Trimming stripped 5 bases from V and 5 bases from J, with 15 bases between. This CDR3 spans 14 amino acids. The CDR3 region has the DNA TGTGCCAGCAGCCCAGAGGCCCCTGGGACTGAAGCTTTCTTT. Its protein is CASSPEAPGTEAFF. The variable domain in full, completed from reference TRBV7-2 and TRBJ1-1, reads GAGVSQSPSNKVTEKGKDVELRCDPISGHTALYWYRQSLGQGLEFLIYFQGNSAPDKSGLPSDRFSAERTGGSVSTLTIQRTQQEDSAVYLCASSPEAPGTEAFFGQGTRLTVV.

The chain is built from TRBV7-9 and TRBJ1-5; 11 bases are shared with TRBD1. Germline lookup yields CDR1 SEHNR and CDR2 FQNEAQ (reference sequence). This CDR3 region has 15 residues. Unmatched junction bases numbered 7, after V lost 6 bases and J lost 6 bases. Written as DNA, the CDR3 is TGTGCCAGCAGTAGGACAGGGGGCACTGGTCAGCCCCAGCATTTT. Protein: CASSRTGGTGQPQHF.

The chain carries TRBV7-2 and TRBJ2-2; TRBD2 agrees at 14 bases. The CDR3 length is 16 residues. The V and J ends lost 5 bases and 6 bases, in that order; junction bases with no gene match: 5. The germline gives CDR1 SGHTA, CDR2 FQGNSA. CDR3 in DNA: TGTGCCAGCAGCGCGGGACTAGCGGGAGTGGCCGGGGAGCTGTTTTTT. This encodes CASSAGLAGVAGELFF.

The chain employs TRBV2 and TRBJ2-1, with TRBD1 as a possible D gene (5 bases). The CDR3 runs to 12 residues. Trimming shortened V by 3 bases and J by 13 bases, and 13 bases separated the two germline ends. Germline loops: CDR1 SNHLY, CDR2 FYNNEI. The CDR3, as DNA: TGTGCCAGCAGTGAGACAGCTTCGCTACAGTTCTTC. Protein sequence: CASSETASLQFF.

V is TRBV7-9 and J is TRBJ1-1, with D perhaps TRBD1 (6 bases). CDR3 length: 13 residues. Germline V CDR1 and CDR2: SEHNR, FQNEAQ (reference sequence). V shed 4 bases and J shed 7 bases, with 13 bases lying between them. CDR3 bases: TGTGCCAGCAGCTCGCGTACACAGGGTGAAGCTTTCTTT. This codes for CASSSRTQGEAFF.

The chain is built from TRBV6-5 and TRBJ1-5, with D possibly matching TRBD1 (6 bases). Per germline, CDR1 MNHEY and CDR2 SVGAGI. V shed 6 bases and J shed 3 bases, with 9 bases lying between them. This CDR3 has 13 residues. For the CDR3, the DNA is TGTGCCAGCAGCCACAGGGACAATCAGCCCCAGCATTTT. Residues: CASSHRDNQPQHF.

The genes are TRBV27 and TRBJ2-7; D is perhaps TRBD1 (5 bases). The CDR3 totals 13 residues. The germline V gene has CDR1 MNHEY and CDR2 SMNVEV (reference sequence). V was pared by 6 bases and J by 6 bases, with 15 bases between. The CDR3 reads CASRGRPALEQYF. The CDR3 DNA reads TGTGCCAGCAGGGGGCGACCGGCTCTCGAGCAGTACTTC.

The V gene is TRBV11-2, the J gene TRBJ2-7; 8 nucleotides agree with TRBD2. Losses at the gene ends were 5 bases for V and 0 bases for J; bases not matched to a gene: 12. This CDR3 region has 17 residues. Germline assignment: CDR1 SGHAT and CDR2 FQNNGV. The DNA for the CDR3 is TGTGCCAGCAGCCCCCCCCCAGGGACTAGGGACTCCTACGAGCAGTACTTC. It translates to CASSPPPGTRDSYEQYF.

The gene calls are TRBV6-6 and TRBJ2-2; maybe TRBD2 (5 bases). V was trimmed by 0 bases and J by 2 bases, leaving 10 bases between them. CDR1 and CDR2 (germline): MNHNY, SVGAGI (reference sequence). This CDR3 spans 16 amino acids. The CDR3 region is CASSYSSGRNTGELFF. CDR3 bases: TGTGCCAGCAGTTACTCGAGCGGTAGAAACACCGGGGAGCTGTTTTTT.

This sequence joins TRBV18 and TRBJ1-4, with 8 bases matching TRBD1. Germline assignment: CDR1 KGHSH and CDR2 LQKENI. Trimming at V came to 2 bases and at J to 5 bases, leaving 4 bases not matched to a gene. This CDR3 has 15 residues. CDR3 in amino acids: CASSPSRTGNEKLFF. CDR3 bases: TGTGCCAGCTCACCATCCCGGACAGGGAATGAAAAACTGTTTTTT.

The J gene is TRBJ1-5, the V gene TRBV6-5; a possible D gene is TRBD1 (6 bases). CDR3 size: 13 residues. Germline CDR1 is MNHEY and CDR2 is SVGAGI. V lost 6 bases, J lost 3 bases, and 9 bases lay in between. CDR3 protein: CASSRDTNQPQHF. The CDR3, as DNA: TGTGCCAGCAGCCGGGACACCAATCAGCCCCAGCATTTT.

The genes are TRBV2 and TRBJ1-2; 9 nucleotides match TRBD1. The CDR3 covers 13 residues. From germline, CDR1 is SNHLY and CDR2 FYNNEI. The V segment lost 5 bases and the J segment 3 bases; nucleotides outside the gene matches: 1. The CDR3 nucleotides are TGTGCCAGCAGTTGGACAGGGGACTATGGCTACACCTTC. Translated: CASSWTGDYGYTF.